This is a list of T cell receptor beta chains from one sample in a study of cytomegalovirus exposure and HLA in healthy donors. TCRdb keeps only in-frame clones here, not all; method: immunoSEQ multiplex PCR. The sample shows over 150,000 clones, 80% of them seen only once. Sequencing input: PBMCs. These receptors were collected from a boy between 5 and 17 years old in good health and CMV-seronegative. Each CDR3 is given with its conserved first and last residue.

V gene: TRBV30
CDR3 protein: CAWKAGGNTGELFF

V gene: TRBV12-5
CDR3 protein: CASGLFHDRSVNTEAFF

V gene: TRBV4-1
CDR3 protein: CASSQVDRGFNQPQHF

V gene: TRBV11-1
CDR3 protein: CASSSLGGNIQYF

V gene: TRBV7-9
CDR3 protein: CSSSLAGGYRTDTQYF

V gene: TRBV30
CDR3 protein: CAWSVGFNQPQHF

V gene: TRBV15
CDR3 protein: CATSSRAGSGNTIYF

V gene: TRBV4-2
CDR3 protein: CASSPRMAGGGYEQYF

V gene: TRBV14
CDR3 protein: CASSHAGMNTEAFF

V gene: TRBV9
CDR3 protein: CASSPPLREAQYF

V gene: TRBV11-1
CDR3 protein: CASSYPSMGQGQEQYF

V gene: TRBV11-3
CDR3 protein: CASSGVFGNTIYF

V gene: TRBV19
CDR3 protein: CASRQGSEAFF

V gene: TRBV19
CDR3 protein: CASSSSGTGANGYTF

V gene: TRBV30
CDR3 protein: CAWTPVNGNTIYF

V gene: TRBV6-4
CDR3 protein: CASADGAGGPPDTQYF

V gene: TRBV4-2
CDR3 protein: CASSQGSSGGYNEQFF

V gene: TRBV10-1
CDR3 protein: CASSETLSGEQFF

V gene: TRBV12-5
CDR3 protein: CASGRASSGNTIYF

V gene: TRBV5-4
CDR3 protein: CASSLVGSNTEAFF

V gene: TRBV11-3
CDR3 protein: CASSLAFRAETDTQYF

V gene: TRBV7-2
CDR3 protein: CASSLGLAGGNEQFF

V gene: TRBV27
CDR3 protein: CASSRQGRYGYTF

V gene: TRBV14
CDR3 protein: CASSRGAGVSLGRYEQYF

V gene: TRBV28
CDR3 protein: CASSGTSGGPYNEQFF

V gene: TRBV6-1
CDR3 protein: CASRPGQLGGNTIYF

V gene: TRBV30
CDR3 protein: CAGWRRMSEAFF

V gene: TRBV7-8
CDR3 protein: CASSLLTGQDYNEQFF

V gene: TRBV5-8
CDR3 protein: CASSPITTGRETQYF

V gene: TRBV9
CDR3 protein: CASRRTLSGTDTQYF

V gene: TRBV7-9
CDR3 protein: CASSFGSTDTQYF

V gene: TRBV7-9
CDR3 protein: CASSSQLKSVQETQYF

V gene: TRBV4-1
CDR3 protein: CASSQEGRLNTEAFF

V gene: TRBV7-9
CDR3 protein: CASSLEVSRQAAYEQYF

V gene: TRBV19
CDR3 protein: CASTRGTGLNTEAFF

V gene: TRBV9
CDR3 protein: CASSGAGDRFNYEQYF

V gene: TRBV25-1
CDR3 protein: CASIGSGGDGYTF

V gene: TRBV27
CDR3 protein: CASRDIRYGYTF

V gene: TRBV7-9
CDR3 protein: CASSLGARGLAYGYTF

V gene: TRBV4-3
CDR3 protein: CASSRMRAGVDGTGELFF